This entry features one T cell receptor beta chain sequence. This sample stems from a study of blood T cell repertoires in COVID-19. Enrolled through a virtual design, the participants were between roughly 18 and 90 years of age and came from fewer than 30 US areas. Clinical histories supplied by participants themselves formed the basis of cohort assignment. What the recovered Cohort 3 donors had was two negative PCRs, clearance, or symptom resolution. Germline CDR1 MDHEN, CDR2 SYDVKM. This CDR3 is built from 16 residues. V shed 7 bases, J shed 3 bases, and the junction held 11 bases outside the gene matches. Per the original methods: Counts of nucleated cells, estimated from reference gene primer amplification, were obtained. Only in-frame clones appear in the TCRdb table, and some are missing; sequencing was by immunoSEQ multiplex PCR. From that table come the V and J calls and clone size; the DNA was used to work out D and trimming. Here the sample spans approximately 270,000 clones, 75% to 90% being singletons.

This rearrangement joins TRBV28 to TRBJ1-5; 8 nucleotides line up with TRBD1. The sequenced sample was PBMCs or T cells enriched from blood (not recorded which). The clonotype comes from a woman aged 25 to 39 who had recovered from COVID-19. CDR3 loop: CASNTPDRGFNQPQHF. CDR3 sequence (DNA): TGTGCCAGCAACACCCCCGACAGGGGCTTCAATCAGCCCCAGCATTTT.